The entry below describes one T cell receptor (beta chain). Its antigen remains unidentified. Profiling relied on immunoSEQ multiplex PCR, and the TCRdb table lists in-frame clones only, not all of them. The table includes approximately 190,000 clones, 84% detected once. While the first cohort had some 700 subjects, the donors belonged to the separate validation cohort of over a hundred subjects. This entry is derived from a study of cytomegalovirus exposure and HLA in healthy donors. Notes on the study in general: Rarity characterized most TCR sequences, yet some public TCRs appeared in many donors.

The germline V and J ends were trimmed by 5 bases and 0 bases, with 13 bases remaining between them. The CDR3 consists of 15 residues. Germline V gene data show CDR1 as SGHNT and CDR2 as YENEEA. The rearrangement links TRBV11-3 to TRBJ1-1; D may be TRBD1 (6 bases). This clonotype originated in a man aged 18 to 30 in good health and CMV-seropositive. Sequences were obtained from PBMCs. CDR3 nucleotides: TGTGCCAGCAGCAATGGAAGACAGGTGAACACTGAAGCTTTCTTT. Protein product: CASSNGRQVNTEAFF.